This T cell receptor beta chain is drawn from a study of shared T cell receptors in the human thymus (dated by TCRdb to 2020 to 2023). In terms of the full investigation: The study examined how self-reactive, shared T-cell receptor alpha chains are generated in the human thymus.

A word on this clone: The clone's antigen remains unknown. Base qualities are missing; no much larger clone stands one base away.

The method behind the library was the immunoSEQ multiplex PCR assay. TCRdb provides this immuneACCESS table in a form limited to in-frame rearrangements. Some clones are lacking; in checked studies, under half of them reflect an unresolved V gene, and why the rest are absent is not known. In this sample the table shows some 720,000 clones, 70% to 90% of which occur a single time. 0.008% to 0.011% of the sample lies in the top ten. These data are also associated with another study on human thymus T cells. As that second paper reports: The donors were immunologically healthy infants in Finland who had open corrective cardiac surgery for congenital heart defects. Thymus tissue was obtained as surgical resects removed during corrective cardiac surgery. Usage of V and J gene segments appeared to be biased in both the thymic and the peripheral blood repertoires. Highly overlapping thymic TCR repertoires among unrelated individuals were reported in the related research. TCR alpha and beta repertoires from under 10 infant thymus samples and four related peripheral blood samples were characterized in the study. The cohort included 5 or 6 male and a couple of female infants, with donor ages spanning 7 to 244 days. After being mechanically released from the tissue, thymocytes were kept at -70 degrees C in pellets of roughly 9.5-32 million cells. Genomic DNA was extracted from frozen cell pellets with a QIAsymphony instrument. The immunoSEQ multiplex PCR assay was used to amplify the TCRB and TCRAD loci from a standardized amount of quality-controlled genomic DNA. The amplicons covered the V(D)J region and were long enough to include the CDR3 and to identify the V and J genes. Through the commercial immunoSEQ service, the amplicons were sequenced on an Illumina platform. Corrections for primer bias and sequencing errors followed previously described methods, while TCRAD and TCRB definitions were based on the IMGT database. The repertoires were analysed using immunoSEQ Analyzer 3.0 and VDJTools for basic statistics, V/J segment usage, diversity estimates, rarefaction and pairwise overlap. Diversity was estimated with Chao1, ChaoE, Efron-Thisted, Shannon and inverse Simpson indices, and also on datasets down-sampled to the smallest sample. For repertoire overlap, CDR3 nucleotide sequence, V gene and J gene had to match strictly, and clustering was done by Jaccard-based multidimensional scaling. Thymus samples yielded on average about 810,000 unique TCRB clonotypes, compared with around 84,000 from blood samples.

This clonotype was sampled from a boy under two years old with a congenital heart defect. Donor details come from another sample of the same person, matched by shared clones. The sample consisted of thymocytes.

The CDR3 region has the sequence CASSQDFEDRTKETQYF. At the DNA level, the sequence is TGCGCCAGCAGCCAAGATTTTGAGGACAGAACTAAAGAGACCCAGTACTTC. Recombination connected TRBV4-3 to TRBJ2-5, with TRBD1 as a weak D call on 6 bases. V lost 0 bases and J lost 3 bases; the stretch between them is 17 bases long. The germline V gene encodes CDR1 LGHNA and CDR2 YSLEER. The CDR3 covers 17 residues, taking in both the cysteine and the phenylalanine. Only the CDR3 region is kept as DNA, spanning 51 bases read in frame from base 1.